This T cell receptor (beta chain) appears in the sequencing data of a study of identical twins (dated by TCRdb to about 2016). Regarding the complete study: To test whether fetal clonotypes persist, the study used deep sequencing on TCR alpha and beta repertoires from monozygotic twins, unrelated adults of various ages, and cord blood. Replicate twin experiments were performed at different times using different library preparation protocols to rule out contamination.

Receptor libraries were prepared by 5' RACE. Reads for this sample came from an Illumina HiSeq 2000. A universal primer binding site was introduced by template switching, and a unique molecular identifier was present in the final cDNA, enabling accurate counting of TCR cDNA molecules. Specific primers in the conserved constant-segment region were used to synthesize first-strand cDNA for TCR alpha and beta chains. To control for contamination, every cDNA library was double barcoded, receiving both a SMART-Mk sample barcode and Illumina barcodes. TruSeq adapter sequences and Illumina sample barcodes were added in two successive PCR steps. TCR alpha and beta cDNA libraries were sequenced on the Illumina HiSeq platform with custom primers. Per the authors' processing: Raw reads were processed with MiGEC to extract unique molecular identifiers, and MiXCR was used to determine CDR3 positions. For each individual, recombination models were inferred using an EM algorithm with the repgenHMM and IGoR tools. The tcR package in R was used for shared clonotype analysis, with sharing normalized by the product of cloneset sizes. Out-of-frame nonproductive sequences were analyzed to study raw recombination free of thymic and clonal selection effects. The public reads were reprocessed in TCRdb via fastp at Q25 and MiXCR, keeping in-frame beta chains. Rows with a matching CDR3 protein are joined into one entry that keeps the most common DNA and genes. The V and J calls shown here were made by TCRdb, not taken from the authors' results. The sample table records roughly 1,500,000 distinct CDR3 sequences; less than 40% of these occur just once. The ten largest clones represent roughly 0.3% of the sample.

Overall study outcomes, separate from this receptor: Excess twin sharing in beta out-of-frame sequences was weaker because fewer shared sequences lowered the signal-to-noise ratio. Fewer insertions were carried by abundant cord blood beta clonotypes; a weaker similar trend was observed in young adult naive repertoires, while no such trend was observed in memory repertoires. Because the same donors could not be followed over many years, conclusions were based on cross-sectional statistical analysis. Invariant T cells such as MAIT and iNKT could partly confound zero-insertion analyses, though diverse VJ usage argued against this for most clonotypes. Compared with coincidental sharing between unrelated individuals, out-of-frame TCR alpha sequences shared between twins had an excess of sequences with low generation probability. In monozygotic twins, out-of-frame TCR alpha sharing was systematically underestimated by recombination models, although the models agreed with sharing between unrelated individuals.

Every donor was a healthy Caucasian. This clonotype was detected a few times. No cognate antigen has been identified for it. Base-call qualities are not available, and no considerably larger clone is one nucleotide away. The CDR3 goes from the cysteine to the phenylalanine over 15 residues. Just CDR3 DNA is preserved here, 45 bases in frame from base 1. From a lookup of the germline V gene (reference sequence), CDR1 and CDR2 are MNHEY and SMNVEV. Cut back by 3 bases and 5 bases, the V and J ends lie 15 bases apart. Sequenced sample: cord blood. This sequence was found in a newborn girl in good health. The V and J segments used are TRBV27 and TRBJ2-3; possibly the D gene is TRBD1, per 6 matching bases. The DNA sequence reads TGTGCCAGCAGTTTGGGCGAACCAGGGGTAGATACGCAGTATTTT. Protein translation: CASSLGEPGVDTQYF.